The rows below give T cell receptor beta chains drawn from one sample of a study of blood T cell repertoires in COVID-19. Using immunoSEQ multiplex PCR, the repertoire was profiled, and TCRdb retains in-frame clones only, with some absent. Of about 210,000 clones in the sample, more than 80% were seen once. Sequences were obtained from PBMCs or T cells enriched from blood (not recorded which). The origin of the receptors is a man aged 40-55 years who had recovered from COVID-19. Each CDR3 is given with its conserved first and last residue. The D gene is left open where the match is weak. Size is omitted from some rows. Given values are once, few, many or a class for expanded clones.

size,J,D,V,DNA,CDR3
.,TRBJ1-5,.,TRBV27,TGTGCCAGCAGTCCCCACAGACTAAATCAGCCCCAGCATTTT,CASSPHRLNQPQHF
.,TRBJ1-2,.,TRBV2,TGTGCCAGCAGTGTGAACGTCCGGAGCTATGGCTACACCTTC,CASSVNVRSYGYTF
.,TRBJ1-2,.,TRBV5-1,TGCGCCAGCTCCCTTCACCCACTCACCCCGGAGGGCTACACCTTC,CASSLHPLTPEGYTF
.,TRBJ1-5,TRBD1,TRBV6-5,TGTGCCAGCAGTTTACAGGGGAGTCAGCCCCAGCATTTT,CASSLQGSQPQHF
.,TRBJ2-1,.,TRBV7-3,TGTGCCAGCAGCTTATTAGATTCAGCGAATGAGCAGTTCTTC,CASSLLDSANEQFF
few,TRBJ1-2,TRBD1,TRBV30,TGTGCCTGGATCGGACAGGGGAGCTATGGCTACACCTTC,CAWIGQGSYGYTF
.,TRBJ1-5,.,TRBV28,TGTGCCAGCAGTTTTGGTCTACAGCCCCAGCATTTT,CASSFGLQPQHF
.,TRBJ1-6,TRBD1,TRBV5-1,TGCGCCAGCAGGCTACCGGGACAGGATAATTCACCCCTCCACTTT,CASRLPGQDNSPLHF
.,TRBJ2-5,.,TRBV2,TGTGCCAGCAGTGAACTGAGTAGCGAAGAGACCCAGTACTTC,CASSELSSEETQYF
.,TRBJ1-2,TRBD1,TRBV5-1,TGCGCCAGCAGCAATCCGGACAGGGCGGATGGCTACACCTTC,CASSNPDRADGYTF
.,TRBJ2-7,TRBD2,TRBV7-9,TGTGCCAGCAGCTCACAGCGGGGGGCATCCTACGAGCAGTACTTC,CASSSQRGASYEQYF
.,TRBJ2-1,TRBD2,TRBV5-1,TGCGCCAGCAGCTTTGGCGGGAGGGTTGAGCAGTTCTTC,CASSFGGRVEQFF
.,TRBJ1-3,.,TRBV2,TGTGCCAGCGGTCAGGCTGGAAACACCATATATTTT,CASGQAGNTIYF
.,TRBJ1-1,.,TRBV2,TGTGCCAGCAGTGAAAGCGTGAACACTGAAGCTTTCTTT,CASSESVNTEAFF
.,TRBJ1-2,TRBD1,TRBV19,TGTGCCAGTAGTCTCCGACAGGGCTATGGCTACACCTTC,CASSLRQGYGYTF
once,TRBJ2-5,TRBD1,TRBV28,TGTGCCAGCAGTCCCATCCTTCGACAGGGGGAGACCCAGTACTTC,CASSPILRQGETQYF
.,TRBJ2-7,.,TRBV11-2,TGTGCCAGCAGCTCCCGAGAACTCCGGGAGTACGAGCAGTACTTC,CASSSRELREYEQYF
few,TRBJ1-2,.,TRBV30,TGTGCCTGGATTGGGGAGGGGACTTACTATGGCTACACCTTC,CAWIGEGTYYGYTF
few,TRBJ2-7,.,TRBV18,TGTGCCAGCTCGGGCAGCTCCTACGAGCAGTACTTC,CASSGSSYEQYF
.,TRBJ2-3,TRBD1,TRBV18,TGTGCCAGCTCACCCGACAGGGTGACAACAGATACGCAGTATTTT,CASSPDRVTTDTQYF
.,TRBJ2-2,.,TRBV11-3,TGTGCCAGCAGCTCATACACCGGGGAGCTGTTTTTT,CASSSYTGELFF
.,TRBJ2-1,TRBD2,TRBV10-2,TGCGCCAGCAGAGAGCGGGGATTATACAATGAGCAGTTCTTC,CASRERGLYNEQFF
few,TRBJ1-2,.,TRBV5-1,TGCGCCAGCAGTCCTCTCCCGGGACAAAGCTATGGCTACACCTTC,CASSPLPGQSYGYTF
.,TRBJ2-1,.,TRBV9,TGTGCCAGCAGCGTAGCCGGGGAATACTACAATGAGCAGTTCTTC,CASSVAGEYYNEQFF
.,TRBJ2-3,.,TRBV5-1,TGCGCCAGCAGCTTGTACACAGATACGCAGTATTTT,CASSLYTDTQYF
.,TRBJ1-1,TRBD1,TRBV9,TGTGCCAGCAGCGCCTGGACAGGGTCTACTGAAGCTTTCTTT,CASSAWTGSTEAFF
.,TRBJ1-1,.,TRBV5-1,TGCGCCAGCAGCTTGGTAGGGGGTTTGAACACTGAAGCTTTCTTT,CASSLVGGLNTEAFF
.,TRBJ2-7,TRBD2,TRBV7-6,TGTGCCAGCAGCTTAGCTGACCTAGCGGGGGATGGGCAGTACTTC,CASSLADLAGDGQYF
.,TRBJ1-6,.,TRBV9,TGTGCCAGCAGCGTAGATAGCTCCTATAATTCACCCCTCCACTTT,CASSVDSSYNSPLHF
many,TRBJ1-1,.,TRBV19,TGTGCCAGTAGTATCCAGGGGTACACTGAAGCTTTCTTT,CASSIQGYTEAFF
.,TRBJ2-3,TRBD2,TRBV12-3/TRBV12-4,TGTGCCAGCAGTCCGGGGGGGCCGAATACGCAGTATTTT,CASSPGGPNTQYF
.,TRBJ2-1,TRBD2,TRBV30,TGTGCCTGGAGATGGACTAGCGGGCATGAGCAGTTCTTC,CAWRWTSGHEQFF
once,TRBJ1-5,.,TRBV2,TGTGCCAGCAGTGAAGGGACAGTATTTCAGCCCCAGCATTTT,CASSEGTVFQPQHF
.,TRBJ2-5,TRBD2,TRBV14,TGTGCCAGCGGCCCCCTAGCGGGTAGTACCCAGTACTTC,CASGPLAGSTQYF
.,TRBJ1-2,.,TRBV4-1,TGCGCCAGCAGGGATTCAGGGGGCTACACCTTC,CASRDSGGYTF
.,TRBJ1-5,.,TRBV2,TGTGCCAGCCACAGGGAAAATAGCAATCAGCCCCAGCATTTT,CASHRENSNQPQHF
.,TRBJ2-7,.,TRBV9,TGTGCCAGTGGGCCGGGAGTTACCTACGAGCAGTACTTC,CASGPGVTYEQYF
.,TRBJ2-6,.,TRBV6-1,TGTGCCAGCAGTGACGCCTACAGGCCCTACTCTGGGGCCAACGTCCTGACTTTC,CASSDAYRPYSGANVLTF
.,TRBJ2-7,TRBD2,TRBV5-1,TGCGCCAGCAGCCATACTAGCGGGGAGAGCTCCTACGAGCAGTACTTC,CASSHTSGESSYEQYF
.,TRBJ2-7,TRBD2,TRBV4-2,TGTGCCAGCAGCCAAGATTTCCCCGGGACTAGCGGGTTCCCCTTCTACGAGCAGTACTTC,CASSQDFPGTSGFPFYEQYF
.,TRBJ2-1,TRBD2,TRBV6-5,TGTGCCAGCAGTTACCTCGGGAGCGGGGGGACTCGGGAGCAGTTCTTC,CASSYLGSGGTREQFF
.,TRBJ2-3,TRBD2,TRBV4-2,TGTGCCAGCAGCCGAACTCCCGGGACTAGCGGGATGGGGAGCGCAGATACGCAGTATTTT,CASSRTPGTSGMGSADTQYF
few,TRBJ2-1,.,TRBV11-2,TGTGCCAGCAGCTCCTTTCGGGAGTACAATGAGCAGTTCTTC,CASSSFREYNEQFF
.,TRBJ1-2,TRBD1,TRBV9,TGTGCCAGCAGCCCAGGGGTAGAGGGGGCGAGAGGCTACACCTTC,CASSPGVEGARGYTF
once,TRBJ1-5,.,TRBV2,TGTGCCAGCACTTACAGAAATCAGCCCCAGCATTTT,CASTYRNQPQHF
.,TRBJ2-3,.,TRBV29-1,TGCAGCCTTACGGAAGGGGTAGATACGCAGTATTTT,CSLTEGVDTQYF
.,TRBJ2-1,TRBD1,TRBV12-3/TRBV12-4,TGTGCCAGCAACCAAAGACAGGGAAGGGGGCAGTTCTTC,CASNQRQGRGQFF
.,TRBJ2-3,.,TRBV5-1,TGCGCCAGCAGCCTAAGCAGGGGCGATACGCAGTATTTT,CASSLSRGDTQYF
once,TRBJ1-1,.,TRBV4-1,TGCGCCAGCAGCCCTTACTGGAACACTGAAGCTTTCTTT,CASSPYWNTEAFF
.,TRBJ2-7,.,TRBV12-3/TRBV12-4,TGTGCCAGCAGTTTGGGGCTCTACGAGCAGTACTTC,CASSLGLYEQYF
.,TRBJ2-5,.,TRBV7-9,TGTGCCAGCAGCCTGGTGAGCGAGACCCAGTACTTC,CASSLVSETQYF
.,TRBJ1-1,.,TRBV9,TGTGCCAGCAGCGTAGTCGGTACGGACACTGAAGCTTTCTTT,CASSVVGTDTEAFF
.,TRBJ1-6,TRBD1,TRBV27,TGTGCCAGCAGTTGGGACAGGACCAATTCACCCCTCCACTTT,CASSWDRTNSPLHF
.,TRBJ1-5,.,TRBV7-6,TGTGCCAGCAGCTTAACCGCCTCAGGGGGCAATCAGCCCCAGCATTTT,CASSLTASGGNQPQHF
.,TRBJ1-1,.,TRBV2,TGTGCCAGCAGTGAATACAGGGTGAACACTGAAGCTTTCTTT,CASSEYRVNTEAFF
.,TRBJ2-7,.,TRBV7-2,TGTGCCAGCAAGAATTCAGGATCCTACGAGCAGTACTTC,CASKNSGSYEQYF
.,TRBJ1-5,.,TRBV18,TGTGCCAGCTCACCAGGCCCAGGGATGGATCAGCCCCAGCATTTT,CASSPGPGMDQPQHF
.,TRBJ1-5,.,TRBV6-1,TGTGCCAGCAGTGACACGCATCCGGGTCAGCCCCAGCATTTT,CASSDTHPGQPQHF